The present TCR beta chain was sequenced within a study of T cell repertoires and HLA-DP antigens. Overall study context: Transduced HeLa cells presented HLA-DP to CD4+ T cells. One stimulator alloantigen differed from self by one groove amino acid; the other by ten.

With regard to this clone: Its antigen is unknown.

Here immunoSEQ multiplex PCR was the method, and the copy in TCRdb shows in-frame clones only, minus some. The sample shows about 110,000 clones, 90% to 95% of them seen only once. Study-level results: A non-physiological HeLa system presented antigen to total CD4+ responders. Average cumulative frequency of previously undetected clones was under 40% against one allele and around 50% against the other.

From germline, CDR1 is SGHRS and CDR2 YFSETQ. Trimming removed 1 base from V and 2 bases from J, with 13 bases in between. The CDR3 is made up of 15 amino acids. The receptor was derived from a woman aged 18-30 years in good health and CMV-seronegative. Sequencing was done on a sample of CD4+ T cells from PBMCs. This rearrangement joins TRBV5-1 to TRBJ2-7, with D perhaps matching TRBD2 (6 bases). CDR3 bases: TGCGCCAGCAGCTTGATGTTCGCGGGACCCTACGAGCAGTACTTC. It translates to CASSLMFAGPYEQYF.